This T cell receptor beta chain emerged from a study of T cell responses to AZD1222 COVID-19 vaccine. Worth noting for this clone: The antigen is not known.

Study-level findings and limits: Only a handful of AZD1222 recipients were seropositive at baseline. Clonal diversity was possibly underestimated; the donors were predominantly white British and more often female. Nearly half of the spike-specific TCRs reportedly recognize variant regions that carry no mutations.

TCRdb's copy holds only in-frame clones and misses some; the assay was immunoSEQ multiplex PCR. The sample records around 130,000 clones, approximately 90% being singletons. The specimen was peripheral blood, collected 28 days after the second AZD1222 dose. This receptor was obtained from an adult who received the AZD1222 COVID-19 vaccine.

Written as DNA, the CDR3 is TGTGCCAGTAGTACGACATCTAACACTGAAGCTTTCTTT. Translation: CASSTTSNTEAFF. V usage is TRBV19 and J usage is TRBJ1-1; D unclear. The CDR3 spans 13 residues. The ends were cut back, 4 bases at V and 2 bases at J, with 8 bases in the middle. Germline loops: CDR1 LNHDA, CDR2 SQIVND (reference sequence).